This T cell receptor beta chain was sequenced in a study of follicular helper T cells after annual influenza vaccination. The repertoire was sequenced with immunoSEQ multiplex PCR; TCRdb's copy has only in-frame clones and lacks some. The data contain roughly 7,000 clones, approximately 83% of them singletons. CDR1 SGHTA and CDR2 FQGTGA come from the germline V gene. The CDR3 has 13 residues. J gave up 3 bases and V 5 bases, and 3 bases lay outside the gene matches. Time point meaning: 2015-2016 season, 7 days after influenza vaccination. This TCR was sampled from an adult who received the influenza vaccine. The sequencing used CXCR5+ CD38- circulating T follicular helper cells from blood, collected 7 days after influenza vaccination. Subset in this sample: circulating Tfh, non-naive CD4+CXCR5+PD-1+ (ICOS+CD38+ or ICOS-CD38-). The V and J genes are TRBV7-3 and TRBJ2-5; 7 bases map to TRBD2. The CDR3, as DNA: TGTGCCAGCAGCCAAAGCGGGAAAGAGACCCAGTACTTC. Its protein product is CASSQSGKETQYF.